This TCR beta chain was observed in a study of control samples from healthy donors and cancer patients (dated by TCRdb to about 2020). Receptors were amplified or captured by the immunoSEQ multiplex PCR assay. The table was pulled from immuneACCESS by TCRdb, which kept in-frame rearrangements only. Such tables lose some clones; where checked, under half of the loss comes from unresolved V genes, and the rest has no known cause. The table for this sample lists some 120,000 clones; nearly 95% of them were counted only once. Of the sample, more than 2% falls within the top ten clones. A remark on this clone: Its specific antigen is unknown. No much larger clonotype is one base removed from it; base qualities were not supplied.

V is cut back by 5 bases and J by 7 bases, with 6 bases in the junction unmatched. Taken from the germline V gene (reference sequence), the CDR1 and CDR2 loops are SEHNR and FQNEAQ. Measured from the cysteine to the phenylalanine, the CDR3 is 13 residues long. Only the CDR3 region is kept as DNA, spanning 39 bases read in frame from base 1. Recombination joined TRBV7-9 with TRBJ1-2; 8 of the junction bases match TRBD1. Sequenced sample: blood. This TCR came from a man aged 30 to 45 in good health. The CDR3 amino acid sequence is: CASSPQGAVGYTF. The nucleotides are TGTGCCAGCAGCCCGCAGGGGGCGGTTGGCTACACCTTC.